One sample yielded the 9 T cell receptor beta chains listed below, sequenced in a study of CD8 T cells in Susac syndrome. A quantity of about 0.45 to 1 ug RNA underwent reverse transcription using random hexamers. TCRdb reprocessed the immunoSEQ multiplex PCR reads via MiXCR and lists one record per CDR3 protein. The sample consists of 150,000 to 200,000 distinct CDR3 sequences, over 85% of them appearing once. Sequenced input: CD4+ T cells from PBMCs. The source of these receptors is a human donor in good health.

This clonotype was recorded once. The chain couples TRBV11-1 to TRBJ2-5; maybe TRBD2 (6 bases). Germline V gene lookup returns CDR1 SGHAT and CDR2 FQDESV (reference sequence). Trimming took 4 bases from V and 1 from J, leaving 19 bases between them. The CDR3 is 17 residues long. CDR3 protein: CASSYFSSALLQETQYF. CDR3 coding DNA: TGTGCCAGCAGCTACTTCTCTAGCGCACTCCTCCAAGAGACCCAGTACTTC.

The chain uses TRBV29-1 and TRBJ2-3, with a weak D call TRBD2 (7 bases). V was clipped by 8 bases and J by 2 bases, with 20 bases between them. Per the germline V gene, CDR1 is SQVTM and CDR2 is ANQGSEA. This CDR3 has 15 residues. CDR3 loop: CSSRTGGRSTDTQYF. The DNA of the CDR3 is TGCAGCTCGCGGACCGGGGGGCGATCCACAGATACGCAGTATTTT.

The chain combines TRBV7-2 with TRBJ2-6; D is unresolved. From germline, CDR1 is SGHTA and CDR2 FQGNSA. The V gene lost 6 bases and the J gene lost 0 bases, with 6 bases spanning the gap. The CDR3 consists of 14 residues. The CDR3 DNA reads TGTGCCAGCAGTTACCCCTCTGGGGCCAACGTCCTGACTTTC. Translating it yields CASSYPSGANVLTF.

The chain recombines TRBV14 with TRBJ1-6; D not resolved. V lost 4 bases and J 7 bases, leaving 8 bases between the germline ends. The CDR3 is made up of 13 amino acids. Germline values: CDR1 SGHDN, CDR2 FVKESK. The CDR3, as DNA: TGTGCCAGCAGCCCACTCCCCAATTCACCCCTCCACTTT. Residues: CASSPLPNSPLHF.

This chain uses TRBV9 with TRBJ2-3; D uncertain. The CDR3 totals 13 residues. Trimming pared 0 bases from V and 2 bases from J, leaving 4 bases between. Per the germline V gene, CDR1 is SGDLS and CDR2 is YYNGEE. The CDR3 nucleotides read TGTGCCAGCAGCGTAGCCCTCACAGATACGCAGTATTTT. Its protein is CASSVALTDTQYF.

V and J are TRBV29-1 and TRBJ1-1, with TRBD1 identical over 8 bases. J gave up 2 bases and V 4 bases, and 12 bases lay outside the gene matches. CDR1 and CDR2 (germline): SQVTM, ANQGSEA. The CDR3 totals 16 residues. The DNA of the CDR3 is TGCAGCGTTGGACCGGGACAGGCGGTGACAAACACTGAAGCTTTCTTT. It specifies CSVGPGQAVTNTEAFF.

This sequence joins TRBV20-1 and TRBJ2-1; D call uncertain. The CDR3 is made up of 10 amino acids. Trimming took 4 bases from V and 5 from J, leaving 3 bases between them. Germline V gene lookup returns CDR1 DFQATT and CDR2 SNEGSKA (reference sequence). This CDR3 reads CSAINNEQFF. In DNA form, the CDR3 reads TGCAGTGCTATAAACAATGAGCAGTTCTTC.

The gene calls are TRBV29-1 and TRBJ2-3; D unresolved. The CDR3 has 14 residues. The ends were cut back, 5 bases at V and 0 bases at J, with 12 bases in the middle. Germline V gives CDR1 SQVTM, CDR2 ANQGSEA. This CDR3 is CSVFGVRSTDTQYF. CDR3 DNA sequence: TGCAGCGTTTTTGGTGTTAGAAGCACAGATACGCAGTATTTT.

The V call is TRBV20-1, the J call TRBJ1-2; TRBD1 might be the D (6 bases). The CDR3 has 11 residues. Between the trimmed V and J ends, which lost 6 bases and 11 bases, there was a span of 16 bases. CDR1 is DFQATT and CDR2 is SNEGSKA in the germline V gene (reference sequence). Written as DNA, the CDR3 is TGCAGTGCCAGGACAGTTGGCGGTTACACCTTC. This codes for CSARTVGGYTF.